One T cell receptor (beta chain) is described in this entry. Its antigen is currently unknown. These data come from a study of T cell repertoires in cytomegalovirus infection. Study summary: Recently described HLA-C-restricted plus well-studied HLA-B-restricted CMV epitopes were used. An indication of both CMV infection and matching HLA type came from public TCR beta signatures. Study conclusions and caveats: Of the TCR beta families, the public ones yielded a cumulative frequency that identified carriers of CMV plus the relevant HLA.

TCRdb passed the reads through MiXCR, listing each CDR3 protein once. The sample has 400,000 to 600,000 distinct CDR3 sequences, about 39% seen once. CDR1 and CDR2 (germline): MNHEY, SVGAGI. This CDR3 comprises 14 residues. Trimming cost V 0 bases and J 8 bases; bases outside gene matches: 5. This TCR derives from a human donor in good health (CMV status not recorded). Some clones in this sample may be carry-over from other donors' samples. The gene calls are TRBV6-5 and TRBJ1-2; TRBD1 matches 8 bases. This material consisted of cultured PBMCs, taken from culture after CMV antigen stimulation. As DNA, the CDR3 is TGTGCCAGCAGTTACTCCGGACAGGGTGGCGGCTACACCTTC. It specifies CASSYSGQGGGYTF.